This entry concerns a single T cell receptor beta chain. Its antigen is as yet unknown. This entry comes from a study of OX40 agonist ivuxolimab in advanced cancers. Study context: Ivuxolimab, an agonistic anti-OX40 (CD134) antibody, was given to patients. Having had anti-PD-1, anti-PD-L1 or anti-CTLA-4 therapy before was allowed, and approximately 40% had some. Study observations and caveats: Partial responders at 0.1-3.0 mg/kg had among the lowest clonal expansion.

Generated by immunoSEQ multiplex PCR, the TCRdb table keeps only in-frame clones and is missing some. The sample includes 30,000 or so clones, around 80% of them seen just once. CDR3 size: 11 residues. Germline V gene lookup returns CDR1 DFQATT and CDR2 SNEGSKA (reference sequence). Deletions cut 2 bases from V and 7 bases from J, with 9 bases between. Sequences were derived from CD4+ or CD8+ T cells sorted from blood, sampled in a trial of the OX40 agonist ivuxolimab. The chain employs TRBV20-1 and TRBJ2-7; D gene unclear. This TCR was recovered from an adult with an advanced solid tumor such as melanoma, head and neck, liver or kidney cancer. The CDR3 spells CSARFGWEQYF. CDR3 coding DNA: TGCAGTGCTAGATTTGGCTGGGAGCAGTACTTC.